This T cell receptor (beta chain) comes out of a study of post-analysis software for immune sequencing data (dated by TCRdb to about 2015). With respect to the entire study: Recorded disease courses included relapsing-remitting, secondary progressive and progressive-relapsing multiple sclerosis, with some patients lacking subtype annotation. Patient repertoires were compared against 11 previously published healthy control repertoires from donors aged about 6 to 27 years. A subset of samples was prepared in parallel using single-end sample barcoding, then pooled and co-amplified after Illumina adapter ligation. The paper's findings and limits, for the study overall: Patients showed significantly higher frequencies than controls for five TRBV segments, among them TRBV5-6, TRBV5-1 and TRBV20-1. The control group was slightly older than the multiple sclerosis patient group. Direct clustering with F measure revealed strong co-clustering of samples prepared in the same batch, which led to a batch-effect correction. Significantly lower normalized Chao1 diversity was found in multiple sclerosis patients than in controls, suggesting substantial peripheral T-cell clonal expansion.

The library was prepared using PCR. These reads were obtained on an Illumina HiSeq 2500. To reduce PCR and sequencing biases, unique molecular identifiers were incorporated into the TCR beta cDNA libraries. Per 1 to 10 million input T cells, roughly 500,000 cDNA molecules were obtained, such that each molecule approximated one T cell. The patient libraries were prepared and sequenced with the same protocol used for the earlier healthy control dataset. Samples belonging to the same batch were prepared together, multiplexed and sequenced on a shared HiSeq lane. From the authors' description of their analysis: MIGEC was used to process the raw barcoded reads, and molecular identifier groups with only a single read were discarded before consensus assembly and CDR3 extraction. VDJtools was used for post-analysis of the clonotype tables, and diversity was normalized by down-sampling every dataset to the size of the smallest sample. To correct batch-related cross-sample contamination, repertoire overlap clustering matched CDR3 amino acid sequences but not nucleotide sequences. TCRdb redid the processing of the public reads, applying fastp at Q25 and MiXCR, and retained in-frame beta chains. Each CDR3 protein appears once, grouped with its most common genes and DNA. TCRdb assigned the V and J calls; the authors' analysis was not used. The sample table lists about 810,000 distinct CDR3 sequences, around 53% of them with a count of one. Approximately 4.4% of the sample rests with the top ten.

The CDR3 has 14 amino acids, counting the end cysteine and phenylalanine. Only CDR3 DNA remains: 42 bases, in frame from the first base. V lost 6 bases and J lost 4 bases, and the count of bases not matched to a germline gene is 6. From a lookup of the germline V gene (reference sequence), CDR1 and CDR2 are DFQATT and SNEGSKA. To demonstrate the VDJtools post-analysis software, TCR beta repertoires were profiled from the peripheral blood of about 13 young patients with multiple sclerosis. The patients with multiple sclerosis were children and adolescents between roughly 6 and 17 years of age. This clonotype was picked up a small number of times. The target of this receptor is not known. Base qualities are not at hand, and no much larger clone is one base apart.

Specimen: blood. The chain is encoded by TRBV20-1 joined to TRBJ2-3, with 11 central nucleotides matching TRBD2. The source is a girl aged 5-17 years with multiple sclerosis. The DNA is as follows: TGCAGTGCGGAGACTAGCGGGATACCAGATACGCAGTATTTT. Translated, it reads CSAETSGIPDTQYF.